This T cell receptor (beta chain) comes out of a study of blood T cell repertoires in COVID-19. Sequencing used immunoSEQ multiplex PCR; TCRdb keeps in-frame clones, though not all of them. Among approximately 160,000 clones listed, about 86% were seen once. This CDR3 is 13 amino acids long. Trimming removed 4 bases from V and 0 bases from J, with 6 bases in between. Germline values: CDR1 SGHRS, CDR2 YFSETQ. The sample consisted of peripheral blood. The chain joins TRBV5-1 to TRBJ2-3, with no clear D. This clonotype originated in a woman of 80 years or more with acute or convalescent COVID-19. The CDR3 DNA sequence: TGCGCCAGCAGCGATCTAAGCACAGATACGCAGTATTTT. Residues: CASSDLSTDTQYF.